The TCR beta chain described here comes from a study of blood T cell repertoires in COVID-19. Study-level information: Spain, Italy and the United States supplied samples that represented acute and convalescent COVID-19. Sources were T cells, B-cell-depleted T cells, or PBMCs; the material itself was cDNA or gDNA.

As processed by the authors: The assay estimated nucleated cells by amplifying reference gene primers. TCRdb's table, derived via immunoSEQ multiplex PCR, lists solely in-frame clones and lacks some. The V and J calls and clone size are taken from that table; D and trimming were inferred from the DNA. The table includes 240,000 or so clones, approximately 86% detected once. Trimming took 4 bases from V and 3 from J; bases not matched to a gene: 14. The CDR3 runs to 17 residues. Germline CDR1 is LNHDA and CDR2 is SQIVND (reference sequence). The source of this sequence is a man aged 60 to 69 who had recovered from COVID-19. This sequence joins TRBV19 and TRBJ1-2; the match to TRBD1 covers 7 bases. Sequencing was carried out using peripheral blood. For the CDR3, the DNA is TGTGCCAGTAGTAACAGGGGTCTCAAACCCTTTGACTATGGCTACACCTTC. Residues: CASSNRGLKPFDYGYTF.